This T cell receptor (beta chain) was identified during a study of identical twins. TCRdb called the 5' RACE reads again in MiXCR, with one record for every CDR3 protein. The repertoire holds 200,000 to 300,000 distinct CDR3 sequences, with 5.5% to 7% as singletons. Germline V CDR1 and CDR2: MGHRA, YSYEKL. The CDR3 has 15 amino acids. Trimming removed 0 bases from V and 9 bases from J, with 15 bases in between. At least ten counts were recorded for this clonotype. This sample was shared with a second study, whose subject was yellow fever vaccine responses in identical twins.

The chain is built from TRBV4-1 and TRBJ1-5; possibly TRBD1 for D (5 bases). This TCR came from a woman aged 18-30 years in good health. Sequenced sample: memory (CD45RO+) T cells sorted from blood. This CDR3 reads CASSQDQGDQMPQHF. The CDR3 bases are TGCGCCAGCAGCCAAGACCAGGGCGATCAGATGCCCCAGCATTTT.